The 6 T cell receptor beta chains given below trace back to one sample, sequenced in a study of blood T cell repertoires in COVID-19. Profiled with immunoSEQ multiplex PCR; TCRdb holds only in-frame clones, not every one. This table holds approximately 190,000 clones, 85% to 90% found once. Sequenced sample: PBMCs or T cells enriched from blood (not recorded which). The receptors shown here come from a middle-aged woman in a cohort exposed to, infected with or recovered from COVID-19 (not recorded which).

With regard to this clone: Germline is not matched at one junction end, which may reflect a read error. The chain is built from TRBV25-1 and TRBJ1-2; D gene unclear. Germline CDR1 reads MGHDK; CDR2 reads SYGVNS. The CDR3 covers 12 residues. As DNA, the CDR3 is TGTGCCAGCAGTGACCCCTCGAGGGCTACCTCCTTC. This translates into CASSDPSRATSF.

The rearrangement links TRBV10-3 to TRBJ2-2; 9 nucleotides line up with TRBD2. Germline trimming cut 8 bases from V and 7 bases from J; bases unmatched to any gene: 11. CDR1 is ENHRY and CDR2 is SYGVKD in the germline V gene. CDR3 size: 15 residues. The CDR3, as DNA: TGTGCCATCCACCCCGGGACTAGCTTAAACGGGGAGCTGTTTTTT. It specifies CAIHPGTSLNGELFF.

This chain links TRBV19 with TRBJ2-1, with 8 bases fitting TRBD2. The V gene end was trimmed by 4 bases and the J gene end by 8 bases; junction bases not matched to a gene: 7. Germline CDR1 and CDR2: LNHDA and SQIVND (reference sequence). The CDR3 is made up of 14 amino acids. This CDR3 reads CASSKKRELDEQFF. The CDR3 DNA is TGTGCCAGTAGTAAAAAGCGGGAGCTCGATGAGCAGTTCTTC.

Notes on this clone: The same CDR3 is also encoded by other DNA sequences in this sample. The CDR3 here is CASSLDSYGYTF. CDR3 sequence (DNA): TGCGCCAGCAGCCTTGACAGCTATGGCTACACCTTC. This chain joins TRBV5-1 and TRBJ1-2, with a tentative D call TRBD1 (5 bases). The V gene lost 4 bases and the J gene lost 4 bases, with 8 bases spanning the gap. The CDR3 sequence is 12 residues long. Germline-derived CDR1 and CDR2 are SGHRS and YFSETQ.

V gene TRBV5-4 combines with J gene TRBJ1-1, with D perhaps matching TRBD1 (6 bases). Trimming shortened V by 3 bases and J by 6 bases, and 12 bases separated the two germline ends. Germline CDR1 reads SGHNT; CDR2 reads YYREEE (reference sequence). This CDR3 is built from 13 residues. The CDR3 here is CASSSDRISEAFF. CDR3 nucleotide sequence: TGTGCCAGCAGCTCGGACAGAATCTCTGAAGCTTTCTTT. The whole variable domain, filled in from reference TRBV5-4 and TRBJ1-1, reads ETGVTQSPTHLIKTRGQQVTLRCSSQSGHNTVSWYQQALGQGPQFIFQYYREEENGRGNFPPRFSGLQFPNYSSELNVNALELDDSALYLCASSSDRISEAFFGQGTRLTVV.

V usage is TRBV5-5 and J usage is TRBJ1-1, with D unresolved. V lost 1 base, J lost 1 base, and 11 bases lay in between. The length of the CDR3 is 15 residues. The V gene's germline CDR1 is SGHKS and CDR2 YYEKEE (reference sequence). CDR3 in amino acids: CASSLRVPQNTEAFF. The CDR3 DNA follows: TGTGCCAGCAGCTTGCGGGTACCTCAGAACACTGAAGCTTTCTTT.